This T cell receptor (beta chain) was sequenced during a study of vaccination and CD4 T cells after COVID-19. Turning to the study itself: Blood was drawn a median roughly 67 days post second dose, range 14 to 241.

The Oncomine TCR Beta short-read assay sequenced DNA from cultured CD4+ T cells. TCRdb analysed the PCR reads with MiXCR anew, one entry per CDR3 protein. The sample includes tens of thousands of distinct CDR3 sequences, over 25% of them seen just once. Described time point: late sampling 161 to 241 days after vaccination in three convalescent patients. Stated treatment: roughly ten-day PBMC culture with coronavirus spike peptide pools or control peptides (ViraFEST assay). A word on this clonotype: The antigen is unknown.

V was pared by 9 bases and J by 0 bases, with 2 bases of the junction left unmatched. Germline lookup yields CDR1 SNHLY and CDR2 FYNNEI. This CDR3 spans 14 amino acids. The receptor comes from a human donor who had recovered from COVID-19. The V and J genes are TRBV2 and TRBJ2-1, with 10 nucleotides matching TRBD2. This material consisted of CD4+ T cells from blood, cultured in vitro, taken about 7 months after SARS-CoV-2 vaccination. The CDR3 coding sequence is TGTGCCAGTCAGCGGGAGGGCTCCTACAATGAGCAGTTCTTC. Amino acid sequence: CASQREGSYNEQFF.